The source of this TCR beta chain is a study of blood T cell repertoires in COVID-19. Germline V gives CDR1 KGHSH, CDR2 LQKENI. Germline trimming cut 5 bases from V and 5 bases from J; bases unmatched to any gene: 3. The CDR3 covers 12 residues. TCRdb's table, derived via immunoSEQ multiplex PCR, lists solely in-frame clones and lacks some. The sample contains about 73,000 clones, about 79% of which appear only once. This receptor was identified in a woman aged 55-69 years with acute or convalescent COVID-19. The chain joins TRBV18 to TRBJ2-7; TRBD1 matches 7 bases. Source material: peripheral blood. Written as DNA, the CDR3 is TGTGCCAGCTCAAACGACAGGGACGAGCAGTACTTC. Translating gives CASSNDRDEQYF.